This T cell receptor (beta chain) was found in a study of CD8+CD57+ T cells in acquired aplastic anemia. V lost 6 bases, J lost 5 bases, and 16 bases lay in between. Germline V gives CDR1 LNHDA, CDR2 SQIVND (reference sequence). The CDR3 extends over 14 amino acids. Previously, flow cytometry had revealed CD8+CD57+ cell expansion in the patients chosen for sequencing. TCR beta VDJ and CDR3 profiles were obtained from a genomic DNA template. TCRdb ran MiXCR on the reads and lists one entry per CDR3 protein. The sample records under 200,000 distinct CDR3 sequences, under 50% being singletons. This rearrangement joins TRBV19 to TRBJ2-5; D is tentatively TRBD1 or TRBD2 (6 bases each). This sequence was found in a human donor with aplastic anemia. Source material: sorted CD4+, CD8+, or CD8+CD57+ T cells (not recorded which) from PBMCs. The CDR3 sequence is CASSPSGAGETQYF. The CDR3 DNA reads TGTGCCAGTAGCCCATCGGGGGCAGGGGAGACCCAGTACTTC.